These T cell receptor beta chains were read from a single sample in a study of shared clonotypes between healthy human individuals. Clones were read by immunoSEQ multiplex PCR, and TCRdb kept only the in-frame ones, dropping some. The data contain around 2.1 million clones, approximately 94% of them seen just once; the ten biggest clones take up 1.7%. What was sequenced was naive CD8+ T cells from PBMCs. These receptor sequences come from a man aged 18 to 30 in good health. Some clones in this sample may be carry-over from other donors' samples. Both conserved end residues are part of each CDR3. A D gene is named only where the DNA matches it firmly. Clone size is stated in some rows and not others, as once, few, many or a class when expanded.

cdr3_nt | cdr3_aa | d_call | v_call | clone_size | j_call
TGTGCCAGCAGCTTAGTCGTGGACGGGGGCTTTCAGCCCCAGCATTTT | CASSLVVDGGFQPQHF | . | TRBV7-9 | . | TRBJ1-5
TGTGCCAGCAGTTTTGGAGGGACAGGGGGCGCAAGGGAGACCCAGTACTTC | CASSFGGTGGARETQYF | TRBD1 | TRBV27 | . | TRBJ2-5
TGTGCCAGCAGCCCACGGACAGGAACGTACAATGAGCAGTTCTTC | CASSPRTGTYNEQFF | TRBD1 | TRBV4-2 | . | TRBJ2-1
TGTGCCAGCAGCCCGGCGGTCTACTATGGCTACACCTTC | CASSPAVYYGYTF | . | TRBV7-2 | . | TRBJ1-2
TGTGCCAGCAGCCTCTCCTCGGGACGACCGAACACTGAAGCTTTCTTT | CASSLSSGRPNTEAFF | . | TRBV6-6 | . | TRBJ1-1
TGTGCCAGCAGTGATATAGCGGGAGTGGGTCTCGGCAATGAGCAGTTCTTC | CASSDIAGVGLGNEQFF | TRBD2 | TRBV2 | . | TRBJ2-1
TGTGCCAGCAGGGTATCTAGCGGGACCTACAATGAGCAGTTCTTC | CASRVSSGTYNEQFF | TRBD2 | TRBV27 | once | TRBJ2-1
TGTGCCAGCAGCTTAGGACTTACCAACGAGCAGTACTTC | CASSLGLTNEQYF | . | TRBV7-6 | . | TRBJ2-7
TGTGCCAGCAGTTTCCTACCCAGTTTGGGTGAGACCCAGTACTTC | CASSFLPSLGETQYF | . | TRBV6-5 | . | TRBJ2-5
TGTGCCAGCAGCCAAACGACAGGGACGAGGGCCTACGAGCAGTACTTC | CASSQTTGTRAYEQYF | TRBD1 | TRBV7-9 | . | TRBJ2-7
TGTGCCAGCCCAGGGGAGACCCAGTACTTC | CASPGETQYF | . | TRBV25-1 | . | TRBJ2-5
TGTGCCAGCAGCTTCCGTTTGTACGACAGGAGATACGAGCAGTACTTC | CASSFRLYDRRYEQYF | . | TRBV7-2 | . | TRBJ2-7
TGTGCCAGTACGGCCAGGGCAGGGTCCTACGAGCAGTACTTC | CASTARAGSYEQYF | . | TRBV19 | . | TRBJ2-7
TGTGCCAGCAGCCCCCCGACCGGAAACACCATATATTTT | CASSPPTGNTIYF | . | TRBV7-9 | . | TRBJ1-3
TGTGCCAGCAGTTCCCCGTACGAGCAGTACTTC | CASSSPYEQYF | . | TRBV27 | . | TRBJ2-7
TGTGCCAGCAGCTTGCGACTACGGTCGGAGACCCAGTACTTC | CASSLRLRSETQYF | . | TRBV5-4 | . | TRBJ2-5
TGTGCCAGCAGCGCGACCGGGACGGGAAACACTGAAGCTTTCTTT | CASSATGTGNTEAFF | . | TRBV6-5 | . | TRBJ1-1
TGTGCCAGTAGTCAGGGGGTTGGCACTGAAGCTTTCTTT | CASSQGVGTEAFF | TRBD1 | TRBV19 | . | TRBJ1-1
TGTGCCAGCAGCTCACCTAGCGGGAGCTATGGAGTGGGAGATACGCAGTATTTT | CASSSPSGSYGVGDTQYF | TRBD2 | TRBV7-9 | . | TRBJ2-3
TGCGCCAGCAGTGAGCTGGGCCCAGCGGGAATGAGGACAGATACGCAGTATTTT | CASSELGPAGMRTDTQYF | TRBD2 | TRBV10-1 | . | TRBJ2-3
TGTGCCAGCAGCTTGGGTCGCGACGAGCAGTACTTC | CASSLGRDEQYF | . | TRBV5-6 | . | TRBJ2-7
TGTGCCAGCAGCGTAGCTTCAGGTACTAACTATGGCTACACCTTC | CASSVASGTNYGYTF | . | TRBV9 | . | TRBJ1-2
TGTGCCAGCAGCGGTACCCGGGAGGGTGCAGATACGCAGTATTTT | CASSGTREGADTQYF | TRBD2 | TRBV6-6 | once | TRBJ2-3
TGCGCCAGCAGTCAATCGGCCGGGAGCACCGGGGAGCTGTTTTTT | CASSQSAGSTGELFF | . | TRBV23-1 | . | TRBJ2-2
TGCGCCAGCAGTTCCGGGACTAGCTTGTTGGATACGCAGTATTTT | CASSSGTSLLDTQYF | TRBD2 | TRBV5-1 | . | TRBJ2-3
TGTGCCAGCAGCTTTCTCCAGGGCTTTCGAGAGACCCAGTACTTC | CASSFLQGFRETQYF | . | TRBV11-2 | . | TRBJ2-5
TGTGCCAGCAGCGTAGCTTTTGCAGGGGGCAGAGATACGCAGTATTTT | CASSVAFAGGRDTQYF | TRBD1 | TRBV9 | . | TRBJ2-3
TGTGCCAGCAGCTCCCGTGAAGGAGGTGGCGGGGAGCTGTTTTTT | CASSSREGGGGELFF | . | TRBV9 | . | TRBJ2-2
TGTGCCATCAGTGAGCCTGGGGTTGCCTACGAGCAGTACTTC | CAISEPGVAYEQYF | . | TRBV10-3 | . | TRBJ2-7
TGTGCCAGCAGCTCGTCGAGGACCCAAGGGGGAGAGCAGTACTTC | CASSSSRTQGGEQYF | . | TRBV5-5 | . | TRBJ2-7
TGTGCCAGCAGCCAATGGACAGGGCAAGAGACCCAGTACTTC | CASSQWTGQETQYF | TRBD1 | TRBV6-5 | . | TRBJ2-5
TGTGCCAGCAGTGGGAGGACAGAGACGGAAGCTTTCTTT | CASSGRTETEAFF | . | TRBV6-1 | . | TRBJ1-1
TGTGCCAGCAGTGAATTGGGGACGACCTACGAGCAGTACTTC | CASSELGTTYEQYF | . | TRBV2 | once | TRBJ2-7
TGTGCCAGCAGCCTTAGGGGGACGGCGTGGGTATTTCCGAAAGAGACCCAGTACTTC | CASSLRGTAWVFPKETQYF | . | TRBV13 | . | TRBJ2-5
TGTGCCAGCAGTGAAGAAGGGGGCAGTTTAACAGATACGCAGTATTTT | CASSEEGGSLTDTQYF | TRBD1 | TRBV6-1 | . | TRBJ2-3
TGTGCCAGCAGTCCCCGTCTTACGAGCATCACAGATACGCAGTATTTT | CASSPRLTSITDTQYF | . | TRBV27 | . | TRBJ2-3
TGTGCCAGCGGGTTCTCGGGCTCCTTTAATGAAAAACTGTTTTTT | CASGFSGSFNEKLFF | . | TRBV9 | . | TRBJ1-4
TGTGCCAGCAGTGACTCGAAGGCGGGTAACAATGAGCAGTTCTTC | CASSDSKAGNNEQFF | . | TRBV6-4 | once | TRBJ2-1
TGTGCCAGCAGTAAGACAGGTTTCGCGGAGCAGTTCTTC | CASSKTGFAEQFF | . | TRBV6-5 | . | TRBJ2-1
TGTGCCAGTAGTATAGATCTAAAGGGTTCCTACGAGCAGTACTTC | CASSIDLKGSYEQYF | . | TRBV19 | . | TRBJ2-7
TGTGCCAGCAGTTACTCTAAGAGGTTGAACACTGAAGCTTTCTTT | CASSYSKRLNTEAFF | . | TRBV6-5 | once | TRBJ1-1
TGCAGCGTTGCAGTTTCAGACTACGAGCAGTACTTC | CSVAVSDYEQYF | . | TRBV29-1 | . | TRBJ2-7
TGTGCCAGCAGTTTATCGACTAGTTCCTACGAGCAGTACTTC | CASSLSTSSYEQYF | . | TRBV27 | . | TRBJ2-7
TGTGCCAGCACAAAAGCGGGAGGACTTCGGGACAATGAGCAGTTCTTC | CASTKAGGLRDNEQFF | TRBD2 | TRBV2 | . | TRBJ2-1
TGTGCCAGCTCACCGAGCAGATCGTTAAACAATGGCTACACCTTC | CASSPSRSLNNGYTF | . | TRBV18 | . | TRBJ1-2
TGTGCCAGCAGCCGACCCCGGCAGGGGTCGCTGAAGGATACGCAGTATTTT | CASSRPRQGSLKDTQYF | . | TRBV7-8 | . | TRBJ2-3
TGTGCCAGCAGCGTAGCTGGGGGGGGGTACTACGAGCAGTACTTC | CASSVAGGGYYEQYF | TRBD2 | TRBV9 | . | TRBJ2-7
TGCGCCAGCACCCTTAGGGGACAAGAGACCCAGTACTTC | CASTLRGQETQYF | . | TRBV5-1 | once | TRBJ2-5
TGTGCCAGCAGTTTTGGCCTAGCGGGAGCTGAGGAGCAGTACTTC | CASSFGLAGAEEQYF | TRBD2 | TRBV27 | . | TRBJ2-7
TGTGCCAGCAGTTTCCGGTACAATGAGCAGTTCTTC | CASSFRYNEQFF | . | TRBV27 | . | TRBJ2-1
TGCGCCAGCAGCGAAGACAGGGATAGTGAGCAGTTCTTC | CASSEDRDSEQFF | TRBD1 | TRBV4-3 | . | TRBJ2-1
TGTGCCAGCAGTGAAGGGTGGAGGGAAGCAGCCTACGAGCAGTACTTC | CASSEGWREAAYEQYF | . | TRBV6-1 | . | TRBJ2-7
TGTGCCAGCAGTGAAGGGAACGGAAAACCCTACGAGCAGTACTTC | CASSEGNGKPYEQYF | . | TRBV6-1 | . | TRBJ2-7
TGTGCCAGCAGTTTCTCCAGGAGGGTCGATGAGCAGTTCTTC | CASSFSRRVDEQFF | . | TRBV27 | . | TRBJ2-1